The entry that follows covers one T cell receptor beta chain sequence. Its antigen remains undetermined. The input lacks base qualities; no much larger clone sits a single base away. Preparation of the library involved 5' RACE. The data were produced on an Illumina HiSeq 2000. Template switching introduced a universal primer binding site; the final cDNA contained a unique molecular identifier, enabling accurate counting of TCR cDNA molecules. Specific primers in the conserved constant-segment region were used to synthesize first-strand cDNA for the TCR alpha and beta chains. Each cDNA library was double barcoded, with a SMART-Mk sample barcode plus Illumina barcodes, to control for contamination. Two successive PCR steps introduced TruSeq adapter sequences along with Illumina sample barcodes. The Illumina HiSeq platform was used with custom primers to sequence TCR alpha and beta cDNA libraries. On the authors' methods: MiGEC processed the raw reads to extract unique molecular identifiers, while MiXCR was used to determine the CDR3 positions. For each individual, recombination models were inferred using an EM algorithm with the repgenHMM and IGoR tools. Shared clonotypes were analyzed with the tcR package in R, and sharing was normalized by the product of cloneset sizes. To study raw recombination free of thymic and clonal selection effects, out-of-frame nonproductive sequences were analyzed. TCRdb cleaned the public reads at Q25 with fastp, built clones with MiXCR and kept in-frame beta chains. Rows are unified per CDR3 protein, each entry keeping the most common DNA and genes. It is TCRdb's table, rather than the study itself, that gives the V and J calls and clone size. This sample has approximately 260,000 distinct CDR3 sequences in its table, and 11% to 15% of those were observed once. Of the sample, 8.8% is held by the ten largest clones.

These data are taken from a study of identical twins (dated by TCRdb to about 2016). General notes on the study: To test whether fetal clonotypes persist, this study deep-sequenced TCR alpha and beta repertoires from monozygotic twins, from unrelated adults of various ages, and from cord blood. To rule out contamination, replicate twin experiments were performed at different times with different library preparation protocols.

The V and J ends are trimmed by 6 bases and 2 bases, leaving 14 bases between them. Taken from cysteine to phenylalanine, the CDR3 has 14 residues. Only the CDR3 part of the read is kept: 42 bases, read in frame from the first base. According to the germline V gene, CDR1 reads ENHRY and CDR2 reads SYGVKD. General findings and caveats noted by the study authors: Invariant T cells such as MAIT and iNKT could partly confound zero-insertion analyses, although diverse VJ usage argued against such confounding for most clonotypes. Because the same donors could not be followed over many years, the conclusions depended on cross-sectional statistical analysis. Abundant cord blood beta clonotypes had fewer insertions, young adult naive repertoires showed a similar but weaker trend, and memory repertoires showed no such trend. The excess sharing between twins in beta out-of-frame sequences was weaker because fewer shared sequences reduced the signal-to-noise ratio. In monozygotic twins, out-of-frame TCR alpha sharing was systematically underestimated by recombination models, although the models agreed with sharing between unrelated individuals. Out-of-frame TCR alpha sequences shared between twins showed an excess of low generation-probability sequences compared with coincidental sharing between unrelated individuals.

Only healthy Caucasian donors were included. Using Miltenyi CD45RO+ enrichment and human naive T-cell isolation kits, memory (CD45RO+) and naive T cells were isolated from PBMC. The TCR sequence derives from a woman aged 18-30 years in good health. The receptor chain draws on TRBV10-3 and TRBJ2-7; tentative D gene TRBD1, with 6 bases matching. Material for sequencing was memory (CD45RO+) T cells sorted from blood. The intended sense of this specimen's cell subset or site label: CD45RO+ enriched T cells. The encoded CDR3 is CAIRATGSTYEQYF. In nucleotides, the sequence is TGTGCCATCAGAGCCACAGGGTCCACCTACGAGCAGTACTTC.